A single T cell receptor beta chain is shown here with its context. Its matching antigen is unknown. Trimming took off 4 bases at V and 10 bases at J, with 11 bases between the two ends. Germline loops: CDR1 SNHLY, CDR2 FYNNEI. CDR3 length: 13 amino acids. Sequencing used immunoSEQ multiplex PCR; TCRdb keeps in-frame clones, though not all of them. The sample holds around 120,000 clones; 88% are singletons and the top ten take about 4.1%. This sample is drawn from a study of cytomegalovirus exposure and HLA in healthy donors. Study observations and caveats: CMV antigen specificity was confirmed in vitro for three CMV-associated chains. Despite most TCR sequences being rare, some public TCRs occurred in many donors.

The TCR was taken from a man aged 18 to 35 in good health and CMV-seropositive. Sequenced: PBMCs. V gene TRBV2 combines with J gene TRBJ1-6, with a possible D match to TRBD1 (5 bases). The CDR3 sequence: CASSAGGSSPLHF. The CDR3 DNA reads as TGTGCCAGCAGTGCGGGGGGGAGCTCACCCCTCCACTTT. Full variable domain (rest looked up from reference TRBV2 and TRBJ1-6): EPEVTQTPSHQVTQMGQEVILRCVPISNHLYFYWYRQILGQKVEFLVSFYNNEISEKSEIFDDQFSVERPDGSNFTLKIRSTKLEDSAMYFCASSAGGSSPLHFGNGTRLTVT.